This T cell receptor beta chain appears in the sequencing data of a study of blood T cells in healthy people across ages. Next came a second PCR, run for about 6 to 12 cycles, which used a sample-barcoded 5' primer along with a J-beta primer mix. TCRdb passed the 5' RACE reads through MiXCR, listing each CDR3 protein once. Of fewer than 900,000 distinct CDR3 sequences listed, 45% to 50% are singletons. Trimming cost V 3 bases and J 3 bases, with 9 bases left between them. This CDR3 is 13 amino acids long. CDR1 and CDR2 from the germline V gene are LGHDT and YNNKEL (reference sequence). This clonotype was obtained from an older woman in good health. The sequenced sample was blood. The chain is built from TRBV3-1 and TRBJ2-7; D unclear. The CDR3 region has the DNA TGTGCCAGCAGCCAGGATTGGAGCTACGAGCAGTACTTC. Its protein product is CASSQDWSYEQYF.